This is a list of T cell receptor beta chains from one sample in a study of T cells expressing NK-cell markers. TCRdb reanalyzed the 5' RACE reads and collapses them to one entry per CDR3 protein, without DNA. The sample totals 500,000 to 600,000 distinct CDR3 sequences. The material sequenced was blood T cells: a sorted CD56 or NKG2C T cell subset, CD4+ or CD8+ T cells, or bulk PBMC T cells (not recorded which). Receptor source: a man aged 18 to 29 in good health. The CDR3 runs from the conserved cysteine through the conserved F or W.

TRBJ2-7 | TRBV9 | CASSVGGTSYGTQYF
TRBJ2-7 | TRBV20-1 | CSARDRSRGSRGEQYF
TRBJ2-7 | TRBV28 | CASSLRFTGFYEQYF
TRBJ2-1 | TRBV6-2/TRBV6-3 | CATLQGLGQFF
TRBJ2-5 | TRBV6-6 | CASSYSLAETQYF
TRBJ2-2 | TRBV6-1 | CASLGGGKDTGELFF
TRBJ2-5 | TRBV2 | CASSDTSQETQYF
TRBJ2-1 | TRBV20-1 | CSAREAGTSSYNEQFF
TRBJ1-5 | TRBV7-8 | CASSPRMNQPQHF
TRBJ1-1 | TRBV30 | CAWSVGNTEAFF
TRBJ1-1 | TRBV7-9 | CASSLGEQRNTEAFF
TRBJ2-1 | TRBV6-2/TRBV6-3 | CASSPQGRERKFF
TRBJ1-5 | TRBV28 | CASSKTGGVRNQPQHF
TRBJ2-5 | TRBV6-1 | CASRPTMYQETQYF
TRBJ2-6 | TRBV6-1 | CASTLRTGGVGANVLTF
TRBJ2-1 | TRBV7-8 | CASSWTSGLSYNEQFF